The next 32 T cell receptor beta chains were all read from a single sample in a study of PD-1 blockade in classical Hodgkin lymphoma. Stated time point: cycle 4 day 1 (C4D1), after 5 to 7 weeks of nivolumab. Brentuximab vedotin exposure varied among the patients, all of whom had relapsed after autologous stem cell transplantation. TCRdb's copy holds only in-frame clones and misses some; the assay was immunoSEQ multiplex PCR. The sample has 80,000 to 100,000 clones; around 93% are singletons. The sample here was peripheral blood mononuclear cells (PBMCs), taken before the fourth cycle of nivolumab. These receptors were collected from a human donor with classical Hodgkin lymphoma.

The V and J genes are TRBV5-1 and TRBJ2-7; D is possibly TRBD1 (6 bases). V was pared by 5 bases and J by 7 bases, with 13 bases between. Germline V gene sequence: CDR1 SGHRS, CDR2 YFSETQ. The CDR3 is 12 residues long. CDR3 nucleotides: TGCGCCAGCAGTCTCAGGGGTGAAGAGCAGTACTTC. Translated: CASSLRGEEQYF. Full variable domain (missing parts from reference TRBV5-1 and TRBJ2-7): KAGVTQTPRYLIKTRGQQVTLSCSPISGHRSVSWYQQTPGQGLQFLFEYFSETQRNKGNFPGRFSGRQFSNSRSEMNVSTLELGDSALYLCASSLRGEEQYFGPGTRLTVT.

This chain joins TRBV18 and TRBJ1-5; maybe TRBD1 (6 bases). The CDR3 length is 15 residues. Germline V gene sequence: CDR1 KGHSH, CDR2 LQKENI. The ends were cut back, 3 bases at V and 7 bases at J, with 16 bases in the middle. The DNA for the CDR3 is TGTGCCAGCTCACCTTACAGGGAAGGTAAACAGCCCCAGCATTTT. Translation gives CASSPYREGKQPQHF.

The V call is TRBV6-1, the J call TRBJ2-1; 8 nucleotides agree with TRBD2. Germline assignment: CDR1 MNHNS and CDR2 SASEGT. CDR3 size: 14 residues. The ends lost 5 bases at V and 2 bases at J; junction bases unmatched: 2. CDR3 sequence: CASSLSGTYNEQFF. The CDR3 DNA is TGTGCCAGCAGTCTTAGCGGGACCTACAATGAGCAGTTCTTC.

CDR3 in amino acids: CASSFRGGNRPSQYF. DNA of the CDR3: TGTGCCAGCAGTTTCCGTGGGGGTAACAGACCGTCCCAGTACTTC. The rearrangement uses TRBV27 and TRBJ2-5; either TRBD1 or TRBD2 may supply D (5 bases each). The ends were cut back, 3 bases at V and 9 bases at J, with 20 bases in the middle. Germline CDR1 reads MNHEY; CDR2 reads SMNVEV (reference sequence). The CDR3 loop spans 15 amino acids.

The chain is built from TRBV6-1 and TRBJ1-1; 7 bases line up with TRBD1. Germline CDR1 reads MNHNS; CDR2 reads SASEGT. This CDR3 spans 17 amino acids. Trimming at V came to 3 bases and at J to 1 base, leaving 11 bases not matched to a gene. The CDR3 DNA reads TGTGCCAGCAGTGATATTCGGCGGGACAGACGGAACACTGAAGCTTTCTTT. It encodes CASSDIRRDRRNTEAFF.

The J gene is TRBJ2-1, the V gene TRBV7-9; 7 positions agree with TRBD2. V lost 5 bases, J lost 4 bases, and 14 bases stayed unmatched. This CDR3 is built from 17 residues. Per the germline V gene, CDR1 is SEHNR and CDR2 is FQNEAQ (reference sequence). The CDR3 DNA reads TGTGCCAGCAGCACTAGCCGGGCGGGAGAGTCGTACAATGAGCAGTTCTTC. It encodes CASSTSRAGESYNEQFF.

This clone was seen more than once but under ten times. The DNA of the CDR3 is TGCAGCGTTGAGGGGTTGATGGACAGGGGCTCCTACGAGCAGTACTTC. This gives the protein CSVEGLMDRGSYEQYF. The V and J genes are TRBV29-1 and TRBJ2-7; 9 bases match TRBD1. J gave up 0 bases and V 3 bases, and 9 bases lay outside the gene matches. Germline V CDR1 and CDR2: SQVTM, ANQGSEA. This CDR3 is built from 16 residues.

The chain recombines TRBV5-1 with TRBJ2-2; weak D call: TRBD2 (5 bases). In germline, CDR1 is SGHRS, CDR2 YFSETQ. V lost 4 bases and J lost 7, with 17 bases in between. The CDR3 runs to 15 residues. This chain's CDR3 is CASSRLESGVGELFF. CDR3 DNA sequence: TGCGCCAGCAGCAGACTGGAGTCCGGGGTCGGGGAGCTGTTTTTT.

The J gene is TRBJ2-7, the V gene TRBV7-9, with D perhaps matching TRBD1 (7 bases). Trimming took 2 bases from V and 0 from J, leaving 17 bases between them. The CDR3 is made up of 17 amino acids. Per germline, CDR1 SEHNR and CDR2 FQNEAQ (reference sequence). The chain's CDR3 is CASSLSWRQGGSYEQYF. The CDR3 DNA follows: TGTGCCAGCAGCTTATCATGGCGACAGGGAGGCTCCTACGAGCAGTACTTC.

V is TRBV30 and J is TRBJ2-5; a possible D gene is TRBD1 (5 bases). This CDR3 comprises 14 residues. Trimming shortened V by 7 bases and J by 5 bases, and 20 bases separated the two germline ends. CDR1 and CDR2 (germline): GTSNPN, SVGIG (reference sequence). This CDR3 reads CASDLKGISETQYF. The DNA of the CDR3 is TGTGCCTCCGACTTGAAGGGGATTTCCGAGACCCAGTACTTC.

This chain joins TRBV6-1 and TRBJ1-5; D is ambiguous. There are 13 residues in the CDR3. Germline lookup yields CDR1 MNHNS and CDR2 SASEGT. V lost 4 bases and J lost 6, with 10 bases in between. The chain's CDR3 is CASSGARGQPQHF. CDR3 DNA: TGTGCCAGCAGTGGCGCACGGGGTCAGCCCCAGCATTTT.

This chain uses TRBV11-3 with TRBJ2-1, with 8 bases fitting TRBD2. CDR3 length equals 13 residues. Germline CDR1 is SGHNT and CDR2 is YENEEA. The V gene end was trimmed by 5 bases and the J gene end by 14 bases; junction bases not matched to a gene: 11. For the CDR3, the DNA is TGTGCCAGCAGCCTCCAGCCGACTAGCGATGAGTTCTTC. It is translated as CASSLQPTSDEFF.

CDR3 sequence reads: CASSLGARGQARNTEAFF. CDR3 in DNA: TGTGCCAGCAGCTTAGGGGCGAGGGGGCAGGCTCGGAACACTGAAGCTTTCTTT. This chain uses TRBV7-6 with TRBJ1-1; 7 bases are shared with TRBD1. Germline V CDR1 and CDR2: SGHVS, FNYEAQ. The CDR3 sequence is 18 residues long. Trimming at V came to 1 base and at J to 1 base, leaving 12 bases not matched to a gene.

The chain joins TRBV28 to TRBJ2-5; D perhaps matches TRBD1 (6 bases). The CDR3 contains 13 residues. Trimming removed 10 bases from V and 5 bases from J, with 17 bases in between. CDR1 is MDHEN, CDR2 SYDVKM, per germline. The CDR3 region is CATRTANWETQYF. The DNA for the CDR3 is TGTGCCACTAGGACAGCGAATTGGGAGACCCAGTACTTC.

The CDR3 coding sequence is TGCGCCAGCAGCCCCAATATGGTGCTCGCCCATGGCTACACCTTC. It specifies CASSPNMVLAHGYTF. The chain joins TRBV4-1 to TRBJ1-2; D gene uncertain. CDR3 length: 15 residues. Between the trimmed V and J ends, which lost 4 bases and 6 bases, there was a span of 18 bases. Germline lookup yields CDR1 MGHRA and CDR2 YSYEKL.

This chain connects TRBV5-6 to TRBJ1-3; perhaps TRBD1 as D (5 bases). The CDR3 loop spans 19 amino acids. Germline loops: CDR1 SGHDT, CDR2 YYEEEE. Trimming stripped 2 bases from V and 7 bases from J, with 28 bases between. CDR3 DNA sequence: TGTGCCAGCAGCTTTGTTTCCGGTCACCAGGGTTCAGGGAAGAACACCATATATTTT. It specifies CASSFVSGHQGSGKNTIYF.

In its sample, this clone was seen once. The chain carries TRBV11-3 and TRBJ2-3; D is perhaps TRBD1 or TRBD2 (6 bases each). Germline lookup yields CDR1 SGHNT and CDR2 YENEEA. The V end lost 6 bases, the J end lost 5 bases, and 15 bases lay between the germline ends. The CDR3 runs to 14 residues. CDR3 nucleotides: TGTGCCAGCAGTGGTGAGGGGGGAGGAGATACGCAGTATTTT. It yields the protein CASSGEGGGDTQYF.

The chain is built from TRBV28 and TRBJ2-6; possible D gene TRBD1, 6 bases. The germline V gene has CDR1 MDHEN and CDR2 SYDVKM. V lost 8 bases and J lost 0, with 20 bases in between. The CDR3 extends over 18 amino acids. CDR3 loop: CASLLTGTSASGANVLTF. As DNA, the CDR3 is TGTGCCAGCCTTCTAACCGGGACATCAGCCTCTGGGGCCAACGTCCTGACTTTC.

The V and J genes are TRBV10-1 and TRBJ2-7; D is ambiguous. This CDR3 contains 13 residues. CDR1 and CDR2 from the germline V gene are WNHNN and SYGVQD (reference sequence). Trimming pared 0 bases from V and 4 bases from J, leaving 7 bases between. The CDR3 sequence: CASSESRKYEQYF. CDR3 bases: TGCGCCAGCAGTGAGTCCCGGAAATACGAGCAGTACTTC.

V and J are TRBV18 and TRBJ2-7; a weak D match, TRBD1 (5 bases). Deletions cut 2 bases from V and 6 bases from J, with 11 bases between. CDR3 length equals 13 residues. Per the germline V gene, CDR1 is KGHSH and CDR2 is LQKENI. CDR3 sequence (DNA): TGTGCCAGCTCACCAAAGGCAGACAGCGAGCAGTACTTC. Encoded protein: CASSPKADSEQYF.

The V gene is TRBV19, the J gene TRBJ2-3, with D uncertain. Trimming shortened V by 1 base and J by 4 bases, and 9 bases separated the two germline ends. The CDR3 is 14 amino acids. The germline V gene encodes CDR1 LNHDA and CDR2 SQIVND (reference sequence). The CDR3 nucleotides are TGTGCCAGTAGTATAGTAGTGACGGCAGATACGCAGTATTTT. Its protein is CASSIVVTADTQYF.

In the case of this clone: The junction does not match germline at one end; this may be a read error. CDR3: CASSDTSIGWVFSF. CDR3 DNA sequence: TGTGCCAGCAGTGACACCAGTATCGGGTGGGTGTTCTCCTTC. The J gene is TRBJ1-2, the V gene TRBV25-1, with no clear D. Germline V lookup: CDR1 MGHDK, CDR2 SYGVNS. This CDR3 region has 14 residues.

V gene TRBV10-2 combines with J gene TRBJ2-3; 7 nucleotides agree with TRBD1. Trimming cost V 6 bases and J 2 bases; bases outside gene matches: 11. The CDR3 is made up of 16 amino acids. Germline CDR1 and CDR2: WSHSY and SAAADI. This CDR3 reads CASRSLDRVNTDTQYF. The DNA of the CDR3 is TGCGCCAGCAGGAGCCTAGACAGGGTCAACACAGATACGCAGTATTTT.

V gene TRBV5-1 combines with J gene TRBJ2-1; 10 nucleotides align to TRBD2. CDR1 is SGHRS and CDR2 is YFSETQ in the germline V gene. This CDR3 has 17 amino acids. Losses at the gene ends were 4 bases for V and 9 bases for J; bases not matched to a gene: 16. As DNA, the CDR3 is TGCGCCAGCAGCCCGGATGGGACTAGCGACGGGATAGGTGAGCAGTTCTTC. Translating gives CASSPDGTSDGIGEQFF. The full variable domain, in which reference TRBV5-1 and TRBJ2-1 provide the parts outside the CDR3, is KAGVTQTPRYLIKTRGQQVTLSCSPISGHRSVSWYQQTPGQGLQFLFEYFSETQRNKGNFPGRFSGRQFSNSRSEMNVSTLELGDSALYLCASSPDGTSDGIGEQFFGPGTRLTVL.

This chain joins TRBV6-1 and TRBJ1-1, with no clear D. Trimming removed 6 bases from V and 0 bases from J, with 14 bases in between. This CDR3 comprises 15 residues. CDR1 MNHNS and CDR2 SASEGT come from the germline V gene. The CDR3 DNA reads as TGTGCCAGCAGGGAGTGGGAATTCATGAACACTGAAGCTTTCTTT. Translated, it gives CASREWEFMNTEAFF.

V is TRBV5-6 and J is TRBJ1-1; 8 nucleotides align to TRBD1. This CDR3 is 14 amino acids long. Germline V gene lookup returns CDR1 SGHDT and CDR2 YYEEEE. The V gene end was trimmed by 5 bases and the J gene end by 3 bases; junction bases not matched to a gene: 6. CDR3 coding DNA: TGTGCCAGCAGTACCCGGACAGGGTACACTGAAGCTTTCTTT. Its translation is CASSTRTGYTEAFF.

The chain couples TRBV28 to TRBJ2-2, with D possibly called TRBD1 or TRBD2 (5 bases each). The germline V and J ends were trimmed by 2 bases and 2 bases, with 9 bases remaining between them. The CDR3 totals 15 residues. Looked up from germline, CDR1 is MDHEN and CDR2 is SYDVKM. The CDR3 region is CASSLEGPNTGELFF. The CDR3 DNA reads as TGTGCCAGCAGTTTAGAGGGACCCAACACCGGGGAGCTGTTTTTT.

This CDR3 reads CASSLRDGQETQYF. The CDR3 DNA reads TGTGCCAGCAGTTTGCGGGACGGACAAGAGACCCAGTACTTC. The chain employs TRBV27 and TRBJ2-5; the D gene is possibly TRBD2 (6 bases). Per the germline V gene, CDR1 is MNHEY and CDR2 is SMNVEV (reference sequence). The ends were cut back, 3 bases at V and 2 bases at J, with 10 bases in the middle. This CDR3 is 14 amino acids long.

V gene TRBV9 combines with J gene TRBJ2-5; 11 bases fit TRBD2. Germline V gene lookup returns CDR1 SGDLS and CDR2 YYNGEE. The length of the CDR3 is 13 residues. Trimming took 6 bases from V and 5 from J; bases not matched to a gene: 3. The CDR3 DNA reads as TGTGCCAGCAATAGCGGGAGGGGGGAGACCCAGTACTTC. Translating gives CASNSGRGETQYF. The variable domain in full, with the rest retrieved from reference TRBV9 and TRBJ2-5, is DSGVTQTPKHLITATGQRVTLRCSPRSGDLSVYWYQQSLDQGLQFLIQYYNGEERAKGNILERFSAQQFPDLHSELNLSSLELGDSALYFCASNSGRGETQYFGPGTRLLVL.

This rearrangement joins TRBV27 to TRBJ2-7; 8 bases are shared with TRBD1. Trimming cost V 5 bases and J 1 base; bases outside gene matches: 7. Per germline, CDR1 MNHEY and CDR2 SMNVEV (reference sequence). The length of the CDR3 is 15 residues. The CDR3 nucleotides read TGTGCCAGCAGTGGGCAGGGGGCCGGTTCCTACGAGCAGTACTTC. Translated: CASSGQGAGSYEQYF.

The chain has TRBV30 and TRBJ2-7; 11 bases map to TRBD2. V was clipped by 0 bases and J by 3 bases; unmatched bases: 4. Germline CDR1 and CDR2: GTSNPN and SVGIG (reference sequence). The CDR3 sequence is 15 residues long. For the CDR3, the DNA is TGTGCCTGGAGTGTAGGGACTAGCGGTATCTACGAGCAGTACTTC. It yields the protein CAWSVGTSGIYEQYF.

This chain uses TRBV7-3 with TRBJ2-3, with 8 bases lining up with TRBD1. Germline V gene sequence: CDR1 SGHTA, CDR2 FQGTGA. V gave up 5 bases and J gave up 4 bases; unmatched junction bases: 8. This CDR3 spans 15 amino acids. The CDR3 spells CASSPGGRFADTQYF. The CDR3 DNA sequence: TGTGCCAGCAGCCCAGGGGGCCGGTTCGCAGATACGCAGTATTTT.